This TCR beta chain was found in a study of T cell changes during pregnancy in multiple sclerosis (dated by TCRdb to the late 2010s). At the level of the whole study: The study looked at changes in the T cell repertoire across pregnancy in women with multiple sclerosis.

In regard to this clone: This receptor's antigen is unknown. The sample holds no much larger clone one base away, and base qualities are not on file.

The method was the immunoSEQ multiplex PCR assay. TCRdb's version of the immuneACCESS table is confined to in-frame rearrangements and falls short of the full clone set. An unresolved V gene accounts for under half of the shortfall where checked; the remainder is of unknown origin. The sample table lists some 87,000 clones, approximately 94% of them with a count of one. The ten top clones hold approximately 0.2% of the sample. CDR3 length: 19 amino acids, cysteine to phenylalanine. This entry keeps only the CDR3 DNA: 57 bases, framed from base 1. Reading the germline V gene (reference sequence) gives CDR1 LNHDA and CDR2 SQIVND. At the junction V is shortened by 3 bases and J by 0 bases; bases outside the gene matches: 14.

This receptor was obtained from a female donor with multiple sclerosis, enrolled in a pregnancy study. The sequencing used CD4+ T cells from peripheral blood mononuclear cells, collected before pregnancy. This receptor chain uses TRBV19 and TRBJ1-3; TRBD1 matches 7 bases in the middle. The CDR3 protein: CASSMIGRWGQRSGNTIYF. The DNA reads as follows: TGTGCCAGTAGTATGATTGGCCGGTGGGGACAGCGCTCTGGAAACACCATATATTTT. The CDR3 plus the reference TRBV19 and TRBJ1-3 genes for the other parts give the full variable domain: DGGITQSPKYLFRKEGQNVTLSCEQNLNHDAMYWYRQDPGQGLRLIYYSQIVNDFQKGDIAEGYSVSREKKESFPLTVTSAQKNPTAFYLCASSMIGRWGQRSGNTIYFGEGSWLTVV.